Sequencing of this T cell receptor (beta chain) was carried out in a study of cytomegalovirus exposure and HLA in healthy donors. Study observations and caveats: An analysis that was carried out later associated 16,951 TCR beta sequences with HLA alleles at 0.05 false discovery rate. Some public TCRs appeared in many individuals, while most sequences were rare. The authors listed some 150 TCR beta chains as cytomegalovirus-associated.

This clone was counted a single time. Its antigen remains unknown. The PCR had 60 Vbeta and 13 Jbeta primers. Assay: immunoSEQ multiplex PCR; the TCRdb copy retains only in-frame clones and omits some. The sample includes 85,000 to 90,000 clones, around four fifths seen only once; the top ten take around 10%. The J segment lost 4 bases and the V segment lost 2 bases, leaving 7 bases of the junction unmatched. The germline CDR1 and CDR2 sequences are SGHRS and YFSETQ. CDR3 length: 15 residues. The source is a young man in good health and CMV-seropositive. The V gene is TRBV5-1, the J gene TRBJ1-2, with 8 bases that match TRBD1. The sample was PBMCs. This chain's CDR3 is CASSFQGAGAYGYTF. The CDR3 coding sequence is TGCGCCAGCAGCTTCCAGGGGGCCGGCGCCTATGGCTACACCTTC.